This T cell receptor (beta chain) was sequenced for a study of T-cell memory formation after mild COVID-19. Study outcomes and limitations: CD4+ clones that contracted lay mainly in CM and EM; CD8+ ones lay in EMRA. Second-wave clones peaking on day 37 lacked confirmed SARS-CoV-2 specificity. Some clones that responded were present in memory (sampled pre-infection), which suggests cross-reactive memory joined. Clones contracting day 15 to 85 were balanced CD4/CD8; later expanders leaned CD4+.

This clonotype was seen more than once but under ten times. The target antigen is unknown. Each CDR3 protein gets one entry after TCRdb re-called the 5' RACE reads with MiXCR. The data contain roughly 300,000 distinct CDR3 sequences, roughly 8.2% of them singletons. This receptor was obtained from a man in his late teens or twenties who had mild COVID-19 (a few samples of this study predate the infection). Cell type and time point are not known. The source material was PBMCs or a T cell subset sorted from them (not recorded which).

The CDR3 spells CSALGFHNEQFF. The DNA of the CDR3 is TGCAGTGCTCTTGGGTTTCACAATGAGCAGTTCTTC. V usage is TRBV20-1 and J usage is TRBJ2-1; D remains unclear. There are 12 residues in the CDR3. CDR1 is DFQATT, CDR2 SNEGSKA, per germline (reference sequence). V lost 5 bases to trimming and J lost 5 bases, with 10 bases between them.